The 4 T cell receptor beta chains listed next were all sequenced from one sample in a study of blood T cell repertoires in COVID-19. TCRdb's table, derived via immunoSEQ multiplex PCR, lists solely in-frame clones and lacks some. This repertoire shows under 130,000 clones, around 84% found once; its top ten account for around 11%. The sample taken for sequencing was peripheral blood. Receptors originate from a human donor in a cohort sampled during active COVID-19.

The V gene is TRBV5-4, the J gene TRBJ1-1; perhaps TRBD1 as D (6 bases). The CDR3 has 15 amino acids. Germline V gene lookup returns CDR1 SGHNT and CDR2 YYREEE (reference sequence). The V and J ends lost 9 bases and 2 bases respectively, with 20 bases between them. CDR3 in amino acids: CATWGLGGYNTEAFF. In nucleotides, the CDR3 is TGTGCCACCTGGGGACTAGGGGGTTATAACACTGAAGCTTTCTTT. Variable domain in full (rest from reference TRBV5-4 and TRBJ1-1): ETGVTQSPTHLIKTRGQQVTLRCSSQSGHNTVSWYQQALGQGPQFIFQYYREEENGRGNFPPRFSGLQFPNYSSELNVNALELDDSALYLCATWGLGGYNTEAFFGQGTRLTVV.

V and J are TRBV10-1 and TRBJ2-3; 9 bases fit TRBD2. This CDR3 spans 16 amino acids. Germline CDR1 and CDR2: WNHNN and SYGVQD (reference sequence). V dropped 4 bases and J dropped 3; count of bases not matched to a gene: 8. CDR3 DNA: TGCGCCAGCAGTGTGCTAGCGGGGTGGAAAACAGATACGCAGTATTTT. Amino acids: CASSVLAGWKTDTQYF.

CDR3 DNA: TGCGCCAGCAGCTGGGGACAGATGAACACTGAAGCTTTCTTT. It is translated as CASSWGQMNTEAFF. This chain connects TRBV5-1 to TRBJ1-1; the match to TRBD1 covers 7 bases. The J segment lost 0 bases and the V segment lost 3 bases, leaving 2 bases of the junction unmatched. CDR3 size: 14 residues. Germline lookup yields CDR1 SGHRS and CDR2 YFSETQ.

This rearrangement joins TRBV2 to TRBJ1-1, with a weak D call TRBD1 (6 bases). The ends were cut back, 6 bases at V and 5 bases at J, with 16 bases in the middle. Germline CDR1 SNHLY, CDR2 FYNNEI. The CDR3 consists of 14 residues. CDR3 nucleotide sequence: TGTGCCAGCAGAGAGAGACAGGAACGGACTGAAGCTTTCTTT. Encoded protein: CASRERQERTEAFF.